Listed below are T cell receptor beta chains from one sample, sequenced in a study of post-analysis software for immune sequencing data. TCRdb fed the PCR reads into MiXCR, producing one record per CDR3 protein. The data show hundreds of thousands of distinct CDR3 sequences, with less than 35% seen just once and about 0.5% held by the top ten. Sequencing was performed on blood. The receptors here all came from a girl aged 5 to 17 with multiple sclerosis. The CDR3 runs from the conserved cysteine through the conserved F or W. The D gene is left open where the match is weak. Rows give clone size only sometimes, using once, few, many, or a class for an expanded clone.

V: TRBV7-2
size: .
D: TRBD2
J: TRBJ2-7
DNA: TGTGCCAGCAGCACCAATTCTTGGGGAGCGGGGTACTCCTACGAGCAGTACTTC
CDR3: CASSTNSWGAGYSYEQYF

V: TRBV27
size: .
D: TRBD1
J: TRBJ2-7
DNA: TGTGCCAGCAGTCCGCAAACAGGGGTTTGGTACGAGCAGTACTTC
CDR3: CASSPQTGVWYEQYF

V: TRBV20-1
size: .
D: .
J: TRBJ2-5
DNA: TGCAGTGCCCCCTCGACTAGGCGAGAGACCCAGTACTTC
CDR3: CSAPSTRRETQYF

V: TRBV28
size: few
D: TRBD2
J: TRBJ2-5
DNA: TGTGCCAGCAGTTTATTAGCGGGGGGTTCCCAAGAGACCCAGTACTTC
CDR3: CASSLLAGGSQETQYF

V: TRBV6-1
size: .
D: TRBD1
J: TRBJ2-3
DNA: TGTGCCAGCAGCCGCCGGGACAGGACTAGCACAGATACGCAGTATTTT
CDR3: CASSRRDRTSTDTQYF

V: TRBV29-1
size: few
D: TRBD1
J: TRBJ2-7
DNA: TGCAGCGCCTTGACAGGGGTCTCGTCTACGGAGCAGTACTTC
CDR3: CSALTGVSSTEQYF

V: TRBV7-9
size: .
D: .
J: TRBJ2-1
DNA: TGTGCCAGCAGCTTCGAGCGTGTGCAGTTCTTC
CDR3: CASSFERVQFF

V: TRBV20-1
size: many
D: .
J: TRBJ2-7
DNA: TGCAGTGCTAACCCCCCTGGCAGGGGAGACGAGCAGTACTTC
CDR3: CSANPPGRGDEQYF

V: TRBV28
size: many
D: TRBD2
J: TRBJ2-7
DNA: TGTGCCAGCAGTCCCTTATGGAGCGGGAGTTACGAGCAGTACTTC
CDR3: CASSPLWSGSYEQYF

V: TRBV24-1
size: .
D: .
J: TRBJ1-5
DNA: TGTGCCACCAGTCTTACAGGTCATCAGCCCCAGCATTTT
CDR3: CATSLTGHQPQHF

V: TRBV25-1
size: many
D: .
J: TRBJ2-1
DNA: TGTGCCAGCAGTGTCACCTCCTACAATGAGCAGTTCTTC
CDR3: CASSVTSYNEQFF

V: TRBV20-1
size: .
D: .
J: TRBJ2-5
DNA: TGCAGTGCTAGACGGGAGGAGACCCAGTACTTC
CDR3: CSARREETQYF

V: TRBV5-6
size: few
D: .
J: TRBJ2-3
DNA: TGTGCCAGCAGCTTGGTCCAGGCTGCAGATACGCAGTATTTT
CDR3: CASSLVQAADTQYF

V: TRBV6-6
size: few
D: .
J: TRBJ2-3
DNA: TGTGCCAGCATCCAGGGGTGGGGTATAGATACGCAGTATTTT
CDR3: CASIQGWGIDTQYF

V: TRBV6-2/TRBV6-3
size: few
D: .
J: TRBJ2-3
DNA: TGTGCCAGCAGTTACTCTCCACTAGCCGCGGATACGCAGTATTTT
CDR3: CASSYSPLAADTQYF

V: TRBV12-3/TRBV12-4
size: .
D: .
J: TRBJ2-5
DNA: TGTGCCAGCATTATGGTGGGGGCAGAGACCCAGTACTTC
CDR3: CASIMVGAETQYF

V: TRBV5-1
size: few
D: .
J: TRBJ1-2
DNA: TGCGCCAGCAGCTTCTCGAGGCGCACAGGTTTCTATGGCTACACCTTC
CDR3: CASSFSRRTGFYGYTF

V: TRBV6-1
size: .
D: .
J: TRBJ2-1
DNA: TGTGCCAGCAGTGAAGAATGGGGGGCCGTTCAGTTCTTC
CDR3: CASSEEWGAVQFF

V: TRBV6-1
size: few
D: TRBD1
J: TRBJ2-1
DNA: TGTGCCAGCAGTGAACCCCCAGGAGGGACAGGCAGACTGCCCGTCCTTGTGGAGCAGTTCTTC
CDR3: CASSEPPGGTGRLPVLVEQFF

V: TRBV4-3
size: few
D: .
J: TRBJ1-1
DNA: TGCGCCAGCAGCCAAGAATGGGGGGGGATGAACACTGAAGCTTTCTTT
CDR3: CASSQEWGGMNTEAFF

V: TRBV20-1
size: many
D: TRBD2
J: TRBJ2-1
DNA: TGCAGTGCTAGAGATCCGCCTCGGGCTAGCGGGAGTCCCTACAATGAGCAGTTCTTC
CDR3: CSARDPPRASGSPYNEQFF

V: TRBV7-8
size: .
D: .
J: TRBJ2-7
DNA: TGTGCCAGCAGCTGGGGCTTGATGCGGGTCCACTCCTACGAGCAGTACTTC
CDR3: CASSWGLMRVHSYEQYF

V: TRBV12-3/TRBV12-4
size: few
D: TRBD1
J: TRBJ1-6
DNA: TGTGCCAGCAGCCGGACAGGGGATAATTCACCCCTCCACTTT
CDR3: CASSRTGDNSPLHF

V: TRBV20-1
size: many
D: TRBD2
J: TRBJ2-3
DNA: TGCAGTGCTAGAGATCGAGTAGCGGGGAGGGTCACGGATACGCAGTATTTT
CDR3: CSARDRVAGRVTDTQYF